This T cell receptor beta chain was obtained from a study of CD8 T cells in ankylosing spondylitis. Whole-study results and caveats: According to the report, clones linked to the disease were significantly enriched in matched synovial fluid samples taken from ankylosing spondylitis patients. CD8+ by phenotype, disease-linked clones were relatively rare in peripheral blood. There were earlier reports of some motif variants in reactive arthritis synovial fluid and blood.

Details on this clonotype: The antigen is unknown.

Using quantitative 5'-RACE with molecular barcodes, the authors made TCR beta libraries. Each CDR3 protein gets one entry after TCRdb re-called the 5' RACE reads with MiXCR. The data contain about 360,000 distinct CDR3 sequences, around 20% of them singletons. This TCR was sampled from a male donor with ankylosing spondylitis or in good health (not recorded which). Sequenced input: blood, either unsorted or a sorted T cell fraction (not recorded which).

This chain's CDR3 is CASSRGLAPYEQYF. In DNA form, the CDR3 reads TGTGCCAGCAGTAGGGGACTAGCCCCCTACGAGCAGTACTTC. The V call is TRBV6-1, the J call TRBJ2-7; 9 positions agree with TRBD2. Losses at the gene ends were 5 bases for V and 2 bases for J; bases not matched to a gene: 4. Germline CDR1 MNHNS, CDR2 SASEGT. This CDR3 contains 14 residues.